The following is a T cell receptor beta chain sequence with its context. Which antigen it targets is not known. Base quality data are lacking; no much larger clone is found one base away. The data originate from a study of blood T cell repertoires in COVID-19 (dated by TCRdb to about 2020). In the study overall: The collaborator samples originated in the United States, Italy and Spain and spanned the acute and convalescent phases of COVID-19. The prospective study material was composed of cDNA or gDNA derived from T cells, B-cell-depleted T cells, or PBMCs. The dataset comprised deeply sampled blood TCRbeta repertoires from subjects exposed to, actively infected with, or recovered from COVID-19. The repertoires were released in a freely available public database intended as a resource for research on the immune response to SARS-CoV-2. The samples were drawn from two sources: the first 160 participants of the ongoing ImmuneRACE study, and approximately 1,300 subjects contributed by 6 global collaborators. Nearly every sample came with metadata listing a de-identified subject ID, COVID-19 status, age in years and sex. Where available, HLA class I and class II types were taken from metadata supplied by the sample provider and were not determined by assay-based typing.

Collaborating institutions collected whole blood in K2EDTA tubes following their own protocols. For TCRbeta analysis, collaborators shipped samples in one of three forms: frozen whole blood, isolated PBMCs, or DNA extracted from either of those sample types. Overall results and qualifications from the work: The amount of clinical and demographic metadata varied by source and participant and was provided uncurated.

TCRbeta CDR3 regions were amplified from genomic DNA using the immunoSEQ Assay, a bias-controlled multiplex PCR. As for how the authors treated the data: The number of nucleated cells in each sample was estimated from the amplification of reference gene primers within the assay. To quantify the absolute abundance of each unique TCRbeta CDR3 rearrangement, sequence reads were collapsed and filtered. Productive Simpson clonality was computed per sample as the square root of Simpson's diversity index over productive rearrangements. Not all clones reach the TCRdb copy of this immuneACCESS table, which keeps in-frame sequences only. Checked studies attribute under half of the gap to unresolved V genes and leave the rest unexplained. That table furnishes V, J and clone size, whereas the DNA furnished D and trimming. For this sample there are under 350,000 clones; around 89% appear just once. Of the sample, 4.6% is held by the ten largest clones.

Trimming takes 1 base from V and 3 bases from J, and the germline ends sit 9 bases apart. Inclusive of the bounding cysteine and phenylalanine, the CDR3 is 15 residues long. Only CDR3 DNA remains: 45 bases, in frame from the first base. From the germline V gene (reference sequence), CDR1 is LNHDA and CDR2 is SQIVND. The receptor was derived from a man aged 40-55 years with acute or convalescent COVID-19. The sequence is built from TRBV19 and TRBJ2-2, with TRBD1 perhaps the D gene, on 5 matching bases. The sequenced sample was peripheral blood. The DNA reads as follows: TGTGCCAGTAGTATAGGAAGGGGCTACACCGGGGAGCTGTTTTTT. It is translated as CASSIGRGYTGELFF.